This T cell receptor (beta chain) stems from a study of blood T cell repertoires in COVID-19. Study as a whole: Spain, Italy and the United States supplied samples that represented acute and convalescent COVID-19. T cells, B-cell-depleted T cells, or PBMCs provided the cDNA or gDNA that served as material.

Authors' processing steps: Scientists estimated how many nucleated cells there were by amplifying reference gene primers. Here immunoSEQ multiplex PCR was the method, and the copy in TCRdb shows in-frame clones only, minus some. V and J calls plus clone size are reproduced from that table; the DNA served to infer D and trimming. The table lists roughly 200,000 clones, 76% of them singletons. The V end was cut by 5 bases, the J end by 7 bases, with 21 bases between. The CDR3 has 16 residues. Germline V gene data show CDR1 as SGHVS and CDR2 as FNYEAQ. The clonotype originates from a woman aged 50 to 65 with active or convalescent COVID-19. The chain combines TRBV7-6 with TRBJ2-1, with D possibly TRBD2 on 6 matching bases. Sequenced input: peripheral blood. The CDR3 spells CASSPWGFGGENEQFF. The DNA for the CDR3 is TGTGCCAGCAGCCCCTGGGGGTTCGGGGGAGAGAATGAGCAGTTCTTC.